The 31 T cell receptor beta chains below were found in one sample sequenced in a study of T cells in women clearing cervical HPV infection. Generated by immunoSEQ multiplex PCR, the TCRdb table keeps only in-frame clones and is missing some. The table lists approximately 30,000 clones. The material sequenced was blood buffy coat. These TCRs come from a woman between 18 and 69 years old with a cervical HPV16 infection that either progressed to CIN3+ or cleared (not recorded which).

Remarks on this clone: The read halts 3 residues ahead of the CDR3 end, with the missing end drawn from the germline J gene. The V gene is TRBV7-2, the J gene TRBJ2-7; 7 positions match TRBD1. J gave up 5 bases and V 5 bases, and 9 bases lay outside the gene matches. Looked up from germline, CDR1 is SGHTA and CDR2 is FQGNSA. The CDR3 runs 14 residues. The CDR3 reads CASSPDTGDHEQYF. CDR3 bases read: TGTGCCAGCAGCCCCGACACAGGGGACCACGAG. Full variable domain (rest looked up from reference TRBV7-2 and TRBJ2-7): GAGVSQSPSNKVTEKGKDVELRCDPISGHTALYWYRQSLGQGLEFLIYFQGNSAPDKSGLPSDRFSAERTGGSVSTLTIQRTQQEDSAVYLCASSPDTGDHEQYFGPGTRLTVT.

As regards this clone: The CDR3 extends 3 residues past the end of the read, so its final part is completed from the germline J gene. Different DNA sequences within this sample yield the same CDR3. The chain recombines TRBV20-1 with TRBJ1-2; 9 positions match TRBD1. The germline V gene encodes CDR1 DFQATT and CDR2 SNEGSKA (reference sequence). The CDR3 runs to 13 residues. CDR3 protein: CSAEQGAGYGYTF. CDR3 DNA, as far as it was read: TGCAGTGCTGAACAGGGGGCTGGCTACGGC.

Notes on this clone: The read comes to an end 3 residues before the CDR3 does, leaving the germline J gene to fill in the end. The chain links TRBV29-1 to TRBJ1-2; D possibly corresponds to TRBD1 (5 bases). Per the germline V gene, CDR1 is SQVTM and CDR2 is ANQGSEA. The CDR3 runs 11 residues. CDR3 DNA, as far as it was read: TGCAGCGTTGAAAAAGGGGTCGGC. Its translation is CSVEKGVG. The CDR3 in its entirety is CSVEKGVGYTF.

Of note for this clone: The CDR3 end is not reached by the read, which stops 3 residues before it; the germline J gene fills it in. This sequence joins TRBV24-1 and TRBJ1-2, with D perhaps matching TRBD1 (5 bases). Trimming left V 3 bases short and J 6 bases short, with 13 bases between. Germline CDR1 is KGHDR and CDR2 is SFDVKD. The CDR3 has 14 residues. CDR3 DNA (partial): TGTGCCACCAGTGATCCTGGCAGGGTAAATGGC. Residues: CATSDPGRVNG. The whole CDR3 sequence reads CATSDPGRVNGYTF.

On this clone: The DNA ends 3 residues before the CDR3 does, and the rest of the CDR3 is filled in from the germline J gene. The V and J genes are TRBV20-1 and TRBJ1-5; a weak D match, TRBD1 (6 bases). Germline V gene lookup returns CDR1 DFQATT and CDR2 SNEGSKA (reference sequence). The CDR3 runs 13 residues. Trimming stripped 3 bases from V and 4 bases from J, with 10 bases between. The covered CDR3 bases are TGCAGTGCTAGTCAGGGGTCTAATCAGCCC. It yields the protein CSASQGSNQP. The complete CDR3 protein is CSASQGSNQPQHF.

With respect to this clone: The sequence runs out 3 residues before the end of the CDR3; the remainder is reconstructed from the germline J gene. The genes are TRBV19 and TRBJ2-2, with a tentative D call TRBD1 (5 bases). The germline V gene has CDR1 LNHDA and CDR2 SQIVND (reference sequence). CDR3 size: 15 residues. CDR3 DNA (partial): TGTGCCAGTAGTATGTCAGGGATCCTACATGAAAAG. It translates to CASSMSGILHEK. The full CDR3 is CASSMSGILHEKLFF.

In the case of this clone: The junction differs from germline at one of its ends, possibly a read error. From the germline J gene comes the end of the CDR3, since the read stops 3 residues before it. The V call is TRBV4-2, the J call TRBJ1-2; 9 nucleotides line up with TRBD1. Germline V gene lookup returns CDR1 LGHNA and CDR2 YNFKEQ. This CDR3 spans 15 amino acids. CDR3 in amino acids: CASSQYRGPGYGYTF. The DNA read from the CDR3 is TGCGCCAGCAGCCAATACAGGGGGCCGGGCTATGGC.

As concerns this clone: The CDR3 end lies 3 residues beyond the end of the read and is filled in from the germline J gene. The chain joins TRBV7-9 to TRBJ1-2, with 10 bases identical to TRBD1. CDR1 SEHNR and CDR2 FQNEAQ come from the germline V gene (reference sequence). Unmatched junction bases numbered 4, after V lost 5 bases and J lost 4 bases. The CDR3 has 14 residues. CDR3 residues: CASSRQGASYGYTF. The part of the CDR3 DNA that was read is TGTGCCAGCAGCCGACAGGGGGCTAGCTATGGC.

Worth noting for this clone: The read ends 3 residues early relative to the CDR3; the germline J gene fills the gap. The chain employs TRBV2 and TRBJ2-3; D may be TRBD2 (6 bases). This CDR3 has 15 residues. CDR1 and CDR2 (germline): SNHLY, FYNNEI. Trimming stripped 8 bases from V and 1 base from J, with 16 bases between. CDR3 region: CASVFFGEGTDTQYF. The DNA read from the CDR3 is TGTGCCAGCGTCTTTTTCGGGGAGGGCACAGATACG.

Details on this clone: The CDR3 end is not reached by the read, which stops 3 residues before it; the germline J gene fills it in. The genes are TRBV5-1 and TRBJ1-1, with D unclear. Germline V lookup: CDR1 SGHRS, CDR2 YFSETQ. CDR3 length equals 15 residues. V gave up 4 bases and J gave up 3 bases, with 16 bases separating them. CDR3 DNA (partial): TGCGCCAGCAGCAACGGAGTATTAAGGGACACTGAA. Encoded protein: CASSNGVLRDTE. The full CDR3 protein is CASSNGVLRDTEAFF.

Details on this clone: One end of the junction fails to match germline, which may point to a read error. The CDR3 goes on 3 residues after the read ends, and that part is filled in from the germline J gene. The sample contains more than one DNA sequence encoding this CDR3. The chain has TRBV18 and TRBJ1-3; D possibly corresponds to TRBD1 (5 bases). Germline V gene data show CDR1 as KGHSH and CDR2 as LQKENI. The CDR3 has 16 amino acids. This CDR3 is CASSPPGQGSGNTIYF. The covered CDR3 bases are TGTGCCAGCTCACCACCTGGCCAGGGATCTGGAAACACA.

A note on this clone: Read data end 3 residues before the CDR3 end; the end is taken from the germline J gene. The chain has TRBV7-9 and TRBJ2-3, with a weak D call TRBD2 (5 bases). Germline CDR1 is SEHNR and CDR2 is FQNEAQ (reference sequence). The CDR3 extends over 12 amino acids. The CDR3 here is CASREGQETQYF. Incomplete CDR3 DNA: TGTGCCAGCAGAGAGGGTCAAGAGACG.

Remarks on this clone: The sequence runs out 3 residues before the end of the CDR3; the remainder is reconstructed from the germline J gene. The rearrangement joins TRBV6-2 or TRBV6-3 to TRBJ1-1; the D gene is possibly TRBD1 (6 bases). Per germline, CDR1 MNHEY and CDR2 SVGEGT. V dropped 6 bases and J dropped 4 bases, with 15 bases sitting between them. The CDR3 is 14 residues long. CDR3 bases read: TGTGCCAGCAGCTATTCCAGGGGAACCACTGAA. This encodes CASSYSRGTTE. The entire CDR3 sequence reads CASSYSRGTTEAFF.

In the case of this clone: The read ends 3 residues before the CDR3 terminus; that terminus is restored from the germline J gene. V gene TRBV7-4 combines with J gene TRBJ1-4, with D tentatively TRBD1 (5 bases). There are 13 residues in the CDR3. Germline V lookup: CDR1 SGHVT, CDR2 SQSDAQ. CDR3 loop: CASSLCRDLALFF. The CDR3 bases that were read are TGTGCCAGCAGCTTATGTCGGGACTTGGCA.

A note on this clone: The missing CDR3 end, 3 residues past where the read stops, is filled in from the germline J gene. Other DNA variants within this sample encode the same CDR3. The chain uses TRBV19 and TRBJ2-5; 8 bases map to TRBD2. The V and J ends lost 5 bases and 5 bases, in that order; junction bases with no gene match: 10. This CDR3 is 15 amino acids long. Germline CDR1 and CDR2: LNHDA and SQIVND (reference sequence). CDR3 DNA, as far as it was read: TGTGCCAGTAGTGATAGCGGGGCTGGGGGGGAGACC. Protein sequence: CASSDSGAGGET. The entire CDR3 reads CASSDSGAGGETQYF.

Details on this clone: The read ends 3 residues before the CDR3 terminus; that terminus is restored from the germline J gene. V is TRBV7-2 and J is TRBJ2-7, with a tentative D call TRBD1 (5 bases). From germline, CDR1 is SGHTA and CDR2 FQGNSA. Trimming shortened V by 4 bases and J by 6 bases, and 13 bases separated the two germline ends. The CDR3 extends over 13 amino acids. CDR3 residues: CASSSQGPGEQYF. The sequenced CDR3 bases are TGTGCCAGCAGCTCGCAGGGTCCTGGCGAG.

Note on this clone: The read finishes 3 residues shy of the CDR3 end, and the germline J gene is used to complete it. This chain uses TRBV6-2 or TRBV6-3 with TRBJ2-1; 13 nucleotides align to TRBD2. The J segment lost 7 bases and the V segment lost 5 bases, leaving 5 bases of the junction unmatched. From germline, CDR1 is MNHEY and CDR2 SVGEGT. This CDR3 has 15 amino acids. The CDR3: CASSLGTSGMNEQFF. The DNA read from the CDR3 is TGTGCCAGCAGTCTGGGGACTAGCGGGATGAATGAG.

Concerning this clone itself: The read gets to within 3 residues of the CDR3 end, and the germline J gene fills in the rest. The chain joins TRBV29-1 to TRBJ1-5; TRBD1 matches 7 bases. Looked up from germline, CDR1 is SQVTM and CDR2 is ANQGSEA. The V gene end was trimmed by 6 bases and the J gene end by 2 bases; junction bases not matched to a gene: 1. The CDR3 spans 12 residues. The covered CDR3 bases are TGCAGCGTCGGGACAGGCAATCAGCCC. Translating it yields CSVGTGNQP. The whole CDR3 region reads CSVGTGNQPQHF.

CDR3 DNA, as far as it was read: TGCGCCAGCAGCTTGGAGAGCGGATTAAATTCACCC. Translating it yields CASSLESGLNSP. In full, the CDR3 is CASSLESGLNSPLHF. The gene calls are TRBV5-1 and TRBJ1-6; D gene uncertain. The CDR3 end lies 3 residues beyond the end of the read and is filled in from the germline J gene. Deletions cut 0 bases from V and 7 bases from J, with 11 bases between. The CDR3 runs to 15 residues. Germline lookup yields CDR1 SGHRS and CDR2 YFSETQ.

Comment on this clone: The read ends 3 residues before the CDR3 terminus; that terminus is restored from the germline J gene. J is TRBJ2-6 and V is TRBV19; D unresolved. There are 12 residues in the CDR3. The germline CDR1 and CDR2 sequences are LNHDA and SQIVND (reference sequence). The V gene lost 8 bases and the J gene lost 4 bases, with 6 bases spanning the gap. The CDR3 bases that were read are TGTGCCAGTGCCCGGGGGGCCAACGTC. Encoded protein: CASARGANV. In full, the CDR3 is CASARGANVLTF.

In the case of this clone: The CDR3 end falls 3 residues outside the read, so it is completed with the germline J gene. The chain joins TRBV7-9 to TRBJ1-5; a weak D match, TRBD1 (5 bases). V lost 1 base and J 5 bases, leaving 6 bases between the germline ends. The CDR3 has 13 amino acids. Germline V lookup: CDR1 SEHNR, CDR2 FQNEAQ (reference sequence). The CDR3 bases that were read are TGTGCCAGCAGCTTAGAAGGGGATCAGCCC. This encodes CASSLEGDQP. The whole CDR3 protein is CASSLEGDQPQHF.

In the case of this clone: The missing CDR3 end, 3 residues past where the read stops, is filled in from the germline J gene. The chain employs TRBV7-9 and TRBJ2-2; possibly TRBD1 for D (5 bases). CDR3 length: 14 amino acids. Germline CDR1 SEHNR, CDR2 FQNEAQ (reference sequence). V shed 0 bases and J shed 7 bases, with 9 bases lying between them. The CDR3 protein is CASSLAGVHGELFF. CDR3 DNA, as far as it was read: TGTGCCAGCAGCTTAGCAGGGGTTCACGGGGAG.

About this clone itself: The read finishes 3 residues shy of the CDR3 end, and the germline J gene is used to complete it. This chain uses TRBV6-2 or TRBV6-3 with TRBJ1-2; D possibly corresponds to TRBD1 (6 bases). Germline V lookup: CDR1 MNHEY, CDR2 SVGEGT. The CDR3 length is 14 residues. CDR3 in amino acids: CASSLAGAPNDYTF. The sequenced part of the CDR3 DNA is TGTGCCAGCAGTTTAGCGGGGGCGCCTAACGAC.

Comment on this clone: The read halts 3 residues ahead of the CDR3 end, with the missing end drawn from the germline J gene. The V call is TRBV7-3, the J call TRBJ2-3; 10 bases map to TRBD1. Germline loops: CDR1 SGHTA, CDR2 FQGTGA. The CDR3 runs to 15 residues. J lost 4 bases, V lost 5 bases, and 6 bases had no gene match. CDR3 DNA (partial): TGTGCCAGCAGCAACCTCGGACAGGGGGCAGATACG. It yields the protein CASSNLGQGADT. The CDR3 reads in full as CASSNLGQGADTQYF. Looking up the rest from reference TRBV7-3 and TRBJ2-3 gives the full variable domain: GAGVSQTPSNKVTEKGKYVELRCDPISGHTALYWYRQSLGQGPEFLIYFQGTGAADDSGLPNDRFFAVRPEGSVSTLKIQRTERGDSAVYLCASSNLGQGADTQYFGPGTRLTVL.

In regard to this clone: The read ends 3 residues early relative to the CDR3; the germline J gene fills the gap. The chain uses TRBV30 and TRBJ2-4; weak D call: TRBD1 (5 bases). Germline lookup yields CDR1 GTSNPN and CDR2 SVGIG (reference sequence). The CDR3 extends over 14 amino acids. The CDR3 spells CAWSVTGASYGQYF. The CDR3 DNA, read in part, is TGTGCCTGGAGTGTAACTGGGGCTTCCTATGGT.

The sequenced CDR3 bases are TGTGCCAGCAGCTTAGTACAGCCTGACGGGGAG. It specifies CASSLVQPDGE. The whole CDR3 protein reads CASSLVQPDGELFF. This rearrangement joins TRBV7-9 to TRBJ2-2; D gene unclear. Read sequence stops 3 residues before the CDR3 end, and the germline J gene provides the missing end. V was pared by 1 base and J by 7 bases, with 10 bases between. The CDR3 is 14 amino acids. The V gene's germline CDR1 is SEHNR and CDR2 FQNEAQ (reference sequence).

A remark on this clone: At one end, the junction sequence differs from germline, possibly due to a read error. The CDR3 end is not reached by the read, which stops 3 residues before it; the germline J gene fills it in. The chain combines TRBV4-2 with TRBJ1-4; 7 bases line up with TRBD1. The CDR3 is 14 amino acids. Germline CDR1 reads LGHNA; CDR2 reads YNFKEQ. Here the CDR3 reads CASSQGGEGEKLFF. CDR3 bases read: TGCGCCAGCAGCCAAGGGGGCGAGGGAGAAAAA.

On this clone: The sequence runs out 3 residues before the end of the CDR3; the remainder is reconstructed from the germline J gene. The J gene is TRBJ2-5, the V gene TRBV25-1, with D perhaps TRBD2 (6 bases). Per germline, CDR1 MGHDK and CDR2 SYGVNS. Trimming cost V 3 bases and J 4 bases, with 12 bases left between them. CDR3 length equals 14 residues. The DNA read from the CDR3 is TGTGCCAGCAGTGATGGTGCGGGATTAGAGACC. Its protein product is CASSDGAGLET. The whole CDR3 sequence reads CASSDGAGLETQYF.

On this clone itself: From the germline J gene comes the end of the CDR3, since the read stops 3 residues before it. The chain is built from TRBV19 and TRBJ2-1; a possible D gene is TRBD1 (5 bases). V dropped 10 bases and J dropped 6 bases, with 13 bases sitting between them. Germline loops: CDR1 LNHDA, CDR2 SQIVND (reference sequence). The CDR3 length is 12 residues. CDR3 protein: CATWADINEQFF. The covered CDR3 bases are TGTGCCACGTGGGCGGACATCAATGAG.

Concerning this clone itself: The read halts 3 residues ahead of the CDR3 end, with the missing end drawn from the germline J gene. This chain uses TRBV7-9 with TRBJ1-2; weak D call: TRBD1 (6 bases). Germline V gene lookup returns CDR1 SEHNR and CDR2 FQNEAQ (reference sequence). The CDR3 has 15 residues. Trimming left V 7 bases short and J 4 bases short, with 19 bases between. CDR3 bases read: TGTGCCAGCAACCCGGAGGGGGGGCTCGGCTATGGC. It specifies CASNPEGGLGYG. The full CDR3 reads CASNPEGGLGYGYTF. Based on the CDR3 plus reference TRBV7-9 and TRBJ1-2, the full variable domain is DTGVSQNPRHKITKRGQNVTFRCDPISEHNRLYWYRQTLGQGPEFLTYFQNEAQLEKSRLLSDRFSAERPKGSFSTLEIQRTEQGDSAMYLCASNPEGGLGYGYTFGSGTRLTVV.

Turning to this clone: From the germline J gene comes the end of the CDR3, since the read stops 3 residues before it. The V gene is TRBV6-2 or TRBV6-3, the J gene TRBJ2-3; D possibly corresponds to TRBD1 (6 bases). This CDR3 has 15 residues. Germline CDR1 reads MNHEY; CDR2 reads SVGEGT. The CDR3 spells CASSPRGKFNQPQYF. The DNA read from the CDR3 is TGTGCCAGCAGCCCGAGGGGGAAGTTTAATCAGCCG.